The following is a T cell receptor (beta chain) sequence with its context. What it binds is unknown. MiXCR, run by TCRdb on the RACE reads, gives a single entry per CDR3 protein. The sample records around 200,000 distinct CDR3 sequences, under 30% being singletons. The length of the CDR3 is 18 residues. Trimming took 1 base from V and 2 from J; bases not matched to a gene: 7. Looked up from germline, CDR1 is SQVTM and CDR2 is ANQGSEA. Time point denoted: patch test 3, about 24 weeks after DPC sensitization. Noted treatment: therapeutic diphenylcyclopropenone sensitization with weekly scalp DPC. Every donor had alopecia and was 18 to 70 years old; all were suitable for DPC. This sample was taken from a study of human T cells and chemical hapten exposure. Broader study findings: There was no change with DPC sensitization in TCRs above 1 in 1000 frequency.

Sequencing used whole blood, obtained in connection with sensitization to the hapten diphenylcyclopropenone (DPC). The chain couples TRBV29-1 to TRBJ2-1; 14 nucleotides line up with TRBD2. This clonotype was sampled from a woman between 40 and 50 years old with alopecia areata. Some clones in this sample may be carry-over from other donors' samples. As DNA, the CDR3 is TGCAGCGTTGAAGGGGGGACTAGCGGGAGTAGGGCCTACAATGAGCAGTTCTTC. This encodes CSVEGGTSGSRAYNEQFF.